The rows below give T cell receptor beta chains drawn from one sample of a study of T cells expressing NK-cell markers. TCRdb reprocessed the 5' RACE reads; each CDR3 protein has one entry and no DNA is given. In total, the table holds around 100,000 distinct CDR3 sequences. Sequencing was performed on blood T cells: a sorted CD56 or NKG2C T cell subset, CD4+ or CD8+ T cells, or bulk PBMC T cells (not recorded which). The source is a woman aged 18 to 75 in good health. The CDR3 runs from the conserved cysteine through the conserved F or W. The listing skips clone size in some rows; elsewhere it reads once, few, many or a size class.

J: TRBJ2-2; size: .; V: TRBV3-1; CDR3: CASSSRRVRGVNPNTGELFF
J: TRBJ2-5; size: .; V: TRBV7-9; CDR3: CASSLVGQSQETQYF
J: TRBJ2-7; size: .; V: TRBV27; CDR3: CASSGTGSGGFYEQYF
J: TRBJ2-1; size: .; V: TRBV7-8; CDR3: CASTPGLAGYNEQFF
J: TRBJ2-1; size: .; V: TRBV5-1; CDR3: CASTLGMTSKIDEQFF
J: TRBJ2-1; size: .; V: TRBV4-3; CDR3: CASSQDGPHNEQFF
J: TRBJ2-5; size: .; V: TRBV6-2/TRBV6-3; CDR3: CASSYPVSAKETQYF
J: TRBJ2-7; size: .; V: TRBV7-9; CDR3: CASSRLSYEQYF
J: TRBJ1-3; size: .; V: TRBV19; CDR3: CASSPRGAGFGNTIYF
J: TRBJ2-4; size: .; V: TRBV6-5; CDR3: CASSYSGTGGNIQYF
J: TRBJ2-3; size: .; V: TRBV4-1; CDR3: CASSREGQGGADTQYF
J: TRBJ2-5; size: .; V: TRBV27; CDR3: CASSVLAGGEETQYF
J: TRBJ2-1; size: .; V: TRBV2; CDR3: CASSGLAEGSYNEQFF
J: TRBJ2-1; size: .; V: TRBV7-2; CDR3: CASSHFHNEQFF
J: TRBJ2-3; size: .; V: TRBV7-8; CDR3: CASSPDGGTDTQYF
J: TRBJ2-6; size: .; V: TRBV20-1; CDR3: CSAGGETGRPGANVLTF
J: TRBJ2-5; size: .; V: TRBV4-3; CDR3: CASSQGGGRETQYF
J: TRBJ2-1; size: .; V: TRBV5-1; CDR3: CASGLAGNYNEQFF
J: TRBJ2-7; size: .; V: TRBV27; CDR3: CASSQLPGQGSQIF
J: TRBJ1-2; size: .; V: TRBV10-3; CDR3: CAISEGDYAYTF
J: TRBJ1-5; size: .; V: TRBV6-2/TRBV6-3; CDR3: CASSSLTDNNQPQHF
J: TRBJ2-2; size: medium-sized; V: TRBV12-3/TRBV12-4; CDR3: CASSYPGGGNTGELFF
J: TRBJ1-6; size: .; V: TRBV9; CDR3: CASSVVGGEHSPLHF
J: TRBJ1-1; size: .; V: TRBV6-1; CDR3: CASSERIGMNTEAFF
J: TRBJ2-1; size: .; V: TRBV20-1; CDR3: CSARDWGTAVDEQFF
J: TRBJ2-2; size: .; V: TRBV28; CDR3: CASRRREPLNTGELFF